A few counts support the clone carrying this T cell receptor beta chain. From genomic DNA, two-round multiplex PCR was used to amplify TCR beta CDR3. Primers targeting each individual TRBV and TRBJ gene were applied in first-round PCR. MiXCR, applied by TCRdb to the multiplex PCR reads, yields one record per CDR3 protein. The data show around 63,000 distinct CDR3 sequences, with around 27% seen just once and under 10% held by the top ten. This CDR3 is built from 18 residues. The germline V gene encodes CDR1 SGHNT and CDR2 YYREEE (reference sequence). Germline trimming cut 3 bases from V and 1 base from J; bases unmatched to any gene: 14. This sample is part of a study of prognosis after radiotherapy for stage I lung cancer. Study-wide background: It was SBRT that served as radiotherapy, in 3 to 5 fractions with a biologically effective dose of at least 100 Gy.

Sequences were derived from PBMCs, sampled before or after stereotactic body radiation therapy (not recorded which). The sequence derives from a donor of 50 years or more with non-small cell lung cancer. This chain uses TRBV5-4 with TRBJ2-5; 8 nucleotides match TRBD2. The CDR3 region is CASSSSYSAGAGQETQYF. In DNA form, the CDR3 reads TGTGCCAGCAGCTCGTCCTATTCAGCGGGGGCGGGCCAAGAGACCCAGTACTTC.